This T cell receptor (beta chain) is from a study of identical twins (dated by TCRdb to 2016 to 2017). As for the study more broadly: TCR alpha and beta repertoires from monozygotic twins, unrelated adults of various ages and cord blood were deep-sequenced to test whether fetal clonotypes persist. Replicate twin experiments were performed at different times using different library preparation protocols to rule out contamination. On the study overall, not on this receptor specifically: The excess sharing between twins in beta out-of-frame sequences was weaker because fewer shared sequences reduced the signal-to-noise ratio. Because the same donors could not be followed over many years, conclusions were based on cross-sectional statistical analysis. Recombination models systematically underestimated out-of-frame TCR alpha sharing in monozygotic twins but agreed with sharing between unrelated individuals. Zero-insertion analyses could be partly confounded by invariant T cells such as MAIT and iNKT, though diverse VJ usage argued against such confounding for most clonotypes. Abundant cord blood beta clonotypes carried fewer insertions; young adult naive repertoires showed a weaker similar trend, while memory repertoires showed none. Compared with coincidental sharing between unrelated individuals, out-of-frame TCR alpha sequences shared between twins showed an excess of sequences with low generation probability.

Within its sample, this clonotype is medium-sized (0.01 to 0.1%). Its antigen has not been determined. No base quality values were provided; no much bigger clone lies one nucleotide off. Only healthy Caucasian donors were included. The twin cohort consisted of three pairs of female monozygotic twins, all aged roughly 18 to 29 years. CD4+ and CD8+ T cell populations were isolated with positive isolation kits from Invitrogen. Trimming removed 5 bases from V and 7 bases from J; the gene matches leave 5 bases unexplained. Including the terminal cysteine and phenylalanine, the CDR3 comprises 14 residues. The CDR3 DNA has 42 bases and is translated from base 1. For CDR1 and CDR2, the germline V gene lists SGHTA and FQGTGA. Receptors were amplified or captured by 5' RACE. Sequencing instrument: Illumina HiSeq 2000. Template switching introduced a universal primer binding site; the final cDNA contained a unique molecular identifier, enabling accurate counting of TCR cDNA molecules. Specific primers in the conserved constant-segment region were used to synthesize first-strand cDNA for TCR alpha and beta chains. To control for contamination, every cDNA library carried two barcodes: a SMART-Mk sample barcode plus Illumina barcodes. TruSeq adapter sequences and Illumina sample barcodes were added in two successive PCR steps. The TCR alpha and beta cDNA libraries were sequenced on the Illumina HiSeq platform using custom primers. In the authors' own workflow: Unique molecular identifiers were extracted from raw reads with MiGEC, and CDR3 positions were determined with MiXCR. For each individual, recombination models were inferred using an EM algorithm with the repgenHMM and IGoR tools. The tcR package in R was used for shared clonotype analysis, with sharing normalized by the product of cloneset sizes. To study raw recombination free of thymic and clonal selection effects, out-of-frame nonproductive sequences were analyzed. TCRdb cleaned the public reads at Q25 with fastp, built clones with MiXCR and kept in-frame beta chains. Each entry is one CDR3 protein sequence, shown with its most common DNA and genes. TCRdb assigned the V and J calls; the authors' analysis was not used. The sample includes around 250,000 distinct CDR3 sequences, with 6.5% to 9.5% observed a single time. The biggest ten clones account for around 3% of the sample.

The same data also went into a second study, on yellow fever vaccine responses in identical twins. The second paper states: According to the authors, in identical twins the way T cells responded to vaccination appeared partly convergent and partly personalized. In identical twins, the study followed T cell clones that responded to the vaccine with precision.

The chain employs TRBV7-3 and TRBJ2-1; 10 middle bases align to TRBD2. The clonotype was recovered from a woman younger than 30 in good health. The sample comprised CD8+ T cells sorted from blood. CDR3 sequence: CASSIVSGGNEQFF. The DNA sequence reads TGTGCCAGCAGCATAGTTAGCGGGGGGAATGAGCAGTTCTTC.